This T cell receptor beta chain was identified in a study of CD4 T cells in relation to SARS-CoV-2 and coronaviruses. V was shortened by 7 bases and J by 5 bases, with 15 bases between the two germline ends. Germline V gene data show CDR1 as MNHEY and CDR2 as SVGAGI. The CDR3 is made up of 14 amino acids. Profiled with immunoSEQ multiplex PCR; TCRdb holds only in-frame clones, not every one. The sample lists around 16,000 clones, approximately 80% seen once, with roughly a sixth in the top ten. Before the COVID-19 pandemic, during about 2011-2019, CD4+ T cells were taken from unexposed donors. CD4+ T cells were isolated from the cells after around eleven days of culture. About this clone itself: As yet, its antigen is unknown.

Points from the study as a whole: In roughly 65% of donors, memory CD4+ clonotypes crossrecognized SARS-CoV-2 and at least one common cold coronavirus spike.

Input material: CD4+ T cells from PBMCs, cultured in vitro. V and J are TRBV6-5 and TRBJ2-1; D may be TRBD2 (6 bases). This clonotype was obtained from a human donor in good health. In DNA form, the CDR3 reads TGTGCCAGCAATTCCGGGACTCATAACAATGAGCAGTTCTTC. It encodes CASNSGTHNNEQFF.